One and the same sample provided the 20 T cell receptor beta chains below, sequenced in a study of T-cell reconstitution after alpha-beta-depleted transplantation in children (dated by TCRdb to about 2016). Library creation used PCR. The sequencer listed for this sample is Illumina HiSeq 2500. TCR libraries were prepared with molecular barcoding, using unique molecular identifiers to normalize TCRbeta repertoire quantification. TCRdb reworked the public reads: Q25 trimming with fastp, MiXCR clone assembly, productive beta chains retained. For every CDR3 protein sequence, its rows merge into one entry that carries the most common genes and DNA. For this sample there are fewer than 750,000 distinct CDR3 sequences; roughly a quarter appear just once. The ten top clones hold about 35% of the sample. The meaning of the sample's treatment or condition label: allogeneic hematopoietic cell transplantation with graft depleted of TCRalphabeta T cells and CD19 B cells.

The specimen was PBMCs, collected before TCRalphabeta/CD19-depleted stem cell transplant. Receptor source: a boy less than two years old with Wiskott-Aldrich syndrome, due to receive a stem cell transplant.

The rearrangement uses TRBV5-1 and TRBJ2-7, with 7 nucleotides matching TRBD2. This CDR3 comprises 17 residues. The V and J ends lost 1 base and 1 base, in that order; junction bases with no gene match: 11. Per germline, CDR1 SGHRS and CDR2 YFSETQ. The CDR3, as DNA: TGCGCCAGCAGCTTGTCTGTGTCGGGAGGTCCTTCCTACGAGCAGTACTTC. Amino acids: CASSLSVSGGPSYEQYF.

The chain couples TRBV5-1 to TRBJ1-2; 7 bases are a match to TRBD1. Germline assignment: CDR1 SGHRS and CDR2 YFSETQ. The CDR3 has 13 amino acids. Trimming took 4 bases from V and 3 from J; bases not matched to a gene: 3. CDR3 amino acids: CASSIDRDYGYTF. The CDR3 DNA sequence: TGCGCCAGCAGCATCGACAGGGACTATGGCTACACCTTC.

This clonotype was found a few times. In DNA, the CDR3 is TGTGCCAGCAGTTCGACCTGGGGGGACAATGAGCAGTTCTTC. It encodes CASSSTWGDNEQFF. The chain carries TRBV27 and TRBJ2-1; D is possibly TRBD2 (6 bases). The CDR3 runs 14 residues. Germline CDR1 reads MNHEY; CDR2 reads SMNVEV (reference sequence). V lost 4 bases to trimming and J lost 5 bases, with 12 bases between them.

The sample holds a few counts of this clonotype. The genes are TRBV6-1 and TRBJ2-7; no clear D. The CDR3 is 13 amino acids. V was pared by 4 bases and J by 3 bases, with 10 bases between. CDR1 and CDR2 from the germline V gene are MNHNS and SASEGT. The CDR3 spells CASSGFSGYEQYF. CDR3 DNA: TGTGCCAGCAGTGGGTTTTCTGGCTACGAGCAGTACTTC.

This clonotype has just a few counts. The rearrangement links TRBV15 to TRBJ1-5; no definite D call. Per germline, CDR1 LNHNV and CDR2 YYDKDF (reference sequence). The ends were cut back, 8 bases at V and 1 base at J, with 6 bases in the middle. The CDR3 length is 12 residues. The CDR3 loop is CATGRSNQPQHF. The CDR3 region has the DNA TGTGCCACCGGACGGAGCAATCAGCCCCAGCATTTT.

This clonotype turned up a few times. V is TRBV4-1 and J is TRBJ1-2, with TRBD1 matching 8 bases. Germline trimming cut 8 bases from V and 8 bases from J; bases unmatched to any gene: 13. CDR1 is MGHRA, CDR2 YSYEKL, per germline. The CDR3 contains 14 residues. The CDR3 protein is CASGRTGSGSGYTF. The DNA for the CDR3 is TGCGCCAGCGGTCGGACAGGGTCGGGATCCGGCTACACCTTC.

The CDR3 nucleotides read TGTGCCAGCAGCTTCTGGGGGGCGTCGGATGGCTACACCTTC. Translation gives CASSFWGASDGYTF. The chain couples TRBV7-9 to TRBJ1-2, with D possibly TRBD1 on 6 matching bases. Germline CDR1 is SEHNR and CDR2 is FQNEAQ (reference sequence). The CDR3 extends over 14 amino acids. V was trimmed by 3 bases and J by 6 bases, leaving 14 bases between them.

This chain joins TRBV10-1 and TRBJ2-3; no definite D call. CDR1 and CDR2 from the germline V gene are WNHNN and SYGVQD (reference sequence). There are 15 residues in the CDR3. Trimming removed 8 bases from V and 4 bases from J, with 19 bases in between. Here the CDR3 DNA reads TGCGCCAGCGGGCACAGCTCATCCACGGCAGATACGCAGTATTTT. Translating gives CASGHSSSTADTQYF.

This clonotype occurred a few times. This rearrangement joins TRBV29-1 to TRBJ2-3; D uncertain. Trimming shortened V by 3 bases and J by 6 bases, and 13 bases separated the two germline ends. Per germline, CDR1 SQVTM and CDR2 ANQGSEA. The CDR3 spans 13 residues. DNA of the CDR3: TGCAGCGTTGAGCCCGGACCCGAGGATACGCAGTATTTT. Translation gives CSVEPGPEDTQYF.

This clonotype was counted only a few times. This rearrangement joins TRBV15 to TRBJ2-1; no firm D call. Germline V gives CDR1 LNHNV, CDR2 YYDKDF (reference sequence). V lost 1 base to trimming and J lost 0 bases, with 7 bases between them. The CDR3 extends over 15 amino acids. CDR3 sequence (DNA): TGTGCCACCAGCAGAGTGGCCTCCTCCTACAATGAGCAGTTCTTC. Its protein is CATSRVASSYNEQFF.

This clonotype was detected only a few times. The rearrangement links TRBV4-2 to TRBJ2-7; 10 bases fit TRBD2. Germline loops: CDR1 LGHNA, CDR2 YNFKEQ. The CDR3 length is 16 residues. V gave up 2 bases and J gave up 2 bases; unmatched junction bases: 6. The CDR3 loop is CASSQTAGGSPYEQYF. The CDR3 DNA reads as TGTGCCAGCAGCCAAACAGCGGGAGGGAGTCCCTACGAGCAGTACTTC.

This clonotype was seen more than once but under ten times. This chain links TRBV9 with TRBJ2-4, with D tentatively TRBD1 (6 bases). Germline loops: CDR1 SGDLS, CDR2 YYNGEE. V lost 4 bases, J lost 12 bases, and 26 bases lay in between. The CDR3 contains 16 residues. The CDR3 region has the DNA TGTGCCAGCAGCCCAACCCCGGACACCACTAGGACAGATCAGTACTTC. This codes for CASSPTPDTTRTDQYF.

This chain uses TRBV11-2 with TRBJ2-1; 8 nucleotides agree with TRBD2. The CDR3 runs to 18 residues. Germline assignment: CDR1 SGHAT and CDR2 FQNNGV. The trim removed 2 bases at V and 0 bases at J, leaving 9 bases unmatched. The CDR3 reads CASSLFRSGGSSYNEQFF. The CDR3 region has the DNA TGTGCCAGCAGCTTATTTCGGTCGGGGGGGAGCTCCTACAATGAGCAGTTCTTC.

The chain carries TRBV10-3 and TRBJ2-1; D is unresolved. This CDR3 has 13 amino acids. Trimming took 7 bases from V and 0 from J, leaving 7 bases between them. From germline, CDR1 is ENHRY and CDR2 SYGVKD. The CDR3: CAINADSYNEQFF. The CDR3 DNA sequence: TGTGCCATCAATGCGGACTCCTACAATGAGCAGTTCTTC.

This clonotype was picked up a small number of times. V gene TRBV27 combines with J gene TRBJ2-3, with a possible D match to TRBD2 (5 bases). The CDR3 is 15 amino acids. Trimming stripped 8 bases from V and 0 bases from J, with 15 bases between. In germline, CDR1 is MNHEY, CDR2 SMNVEV (reference sequence). This CDR3 is CASCTRFRSTDTQYF. The CDR3 bases are TGTGCCAGCTGCACTAGATTCAGGAGCACAGATACGCAGTATTTT.

This clonotype has a handful of counts. The V gene is TRBV4-1, the J gene TRBJ1-1; no clear D gene. The V gene's germline CDR1 is MGHRA and CDR2 YSYEKL. The V gene lost 2 bases and the J gene lost 10 bases, with 14 bases spanning the gap. The CDR3 is made up of 13 amino acids. This CDR3 is CASSQSVGWRAFF. DNA for the CDR3: TGCGCCAGCAGCCAATCGGTTGGGTGGCGAGCTTTCTTT.

The chain combines TRBV6-5 with TRBJ2-2, with 10 bases identical to TRBD1. Germline values: CDR1 MNHEY, CDR2 SVGAGI. The CDR3 has 15 amino acids. The trim removed 5 bases at V and 5 bases at J, leaving 5 bases unmatched. The CDR3 loop reads CASSPTGGFTGELFF. The DNA of the CDR3 is TGTGCCAGCAGTCCGACAGGGGGCTTTACCGGGGAGCTGTTTTTT.

This clonotype has more than one count but fewer than ten. CDR3 coding DNA: TGTGCCAGCAGTTACTCAGACCGGGCTGGATACGAGCAGTACTTC. Residues: CASSYSDRAGYEQYF. The V gene is TRBV6-5, the J gene TRBJ2-7; D unclear. CDR3 length: 15 residues. Trimming removed 0 bases at V and 4 bases at J, with 13 bases between. Per germline, CDR1 MNHEY and CDR2 SVGAGI.

The chain is built from TRBV12-3 or TRBV12-4 and TRBJ2-1; 7 positions agree with TRBD2. The CDR3 sequence is 13 residues long. V was clipped by 7 bases and J by 5 bases; unmatched bases: 5. The CDR3 DNA is TGTGCCAGCAAGTCTAGCGGCCACAATGAGCAGTTCTTC. This codes for CASKSSGHNEQFF.

The genes are TRBV5-6 and TRBJ1-2, with D hard to call. Trimming pared 4 bases from V and 3 bases from J, leaving 10 bases between. The germline CDR1 and CDR2 sequences are SGHDT and YYEEEE. The CDR3 is 13 residues long. The CDR3 sequence is CASSLPAHYGYTF. The CDR3 bases are TGTGCCAGCAGCCTCCCGGCCCACTATGGCTACACCTTC. Full variable domain (remainder filled in from reference TRBV5-6 and TRBJ1-2): DAGVTQSPTHLIKTRGQQVTLRCSPKSGHDTVSWYQQALGQGPQFIFQYYEEEERQRGNFPDRFSGHQFPNYSSELNVNALLLGDSALYLCASSLPAHYGYTFGSGTRLTVV.